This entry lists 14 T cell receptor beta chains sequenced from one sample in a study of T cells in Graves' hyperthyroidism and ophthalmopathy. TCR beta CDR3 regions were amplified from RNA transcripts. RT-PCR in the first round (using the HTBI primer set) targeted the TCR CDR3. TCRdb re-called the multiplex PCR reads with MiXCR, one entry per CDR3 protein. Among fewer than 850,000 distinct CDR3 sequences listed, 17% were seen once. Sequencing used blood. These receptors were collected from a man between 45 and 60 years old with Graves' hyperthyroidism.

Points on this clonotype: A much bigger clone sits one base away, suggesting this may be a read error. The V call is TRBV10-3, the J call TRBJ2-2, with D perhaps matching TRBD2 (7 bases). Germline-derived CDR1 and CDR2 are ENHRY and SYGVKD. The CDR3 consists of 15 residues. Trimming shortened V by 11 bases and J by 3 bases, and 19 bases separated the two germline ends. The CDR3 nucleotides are TGTGCCGTAGGGGGGGGTGCCGTGGACACCGGGGAGCTGTTTTTT. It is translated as CAVGGGAVDTGELFF.

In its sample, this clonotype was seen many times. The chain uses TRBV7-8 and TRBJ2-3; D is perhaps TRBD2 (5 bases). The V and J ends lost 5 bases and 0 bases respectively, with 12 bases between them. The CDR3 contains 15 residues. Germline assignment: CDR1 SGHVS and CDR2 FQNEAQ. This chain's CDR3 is CASSVDFSSTDTQYF. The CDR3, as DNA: TGTGCCAGCAGCGTGGACTTCTCTAGCACAGATACGCAGTATTTT.

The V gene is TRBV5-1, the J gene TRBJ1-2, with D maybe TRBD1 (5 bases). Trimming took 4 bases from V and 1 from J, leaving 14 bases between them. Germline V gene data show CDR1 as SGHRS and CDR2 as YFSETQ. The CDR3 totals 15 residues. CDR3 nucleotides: TGCGCCAGCAGCGGCGGTGGGGGATTTAACTATGGCTACACCTTC. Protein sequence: CASSGGGGFNYGYTF.

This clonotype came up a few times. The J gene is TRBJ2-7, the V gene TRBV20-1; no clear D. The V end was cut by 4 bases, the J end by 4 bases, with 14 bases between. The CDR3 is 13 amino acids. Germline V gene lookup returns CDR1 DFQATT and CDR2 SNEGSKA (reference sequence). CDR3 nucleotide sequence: TGCAGTGCTATGGACCGGAGAGCTTACGAGCAGTACTTC. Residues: CSAMDRRAYEQYF.

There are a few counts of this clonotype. The CDR3 spells CASSRWRGSDTQYF. CDR3 nucleotide sequence: TGTGCCAGCAGCCGTTGGAGGGGGTCAGATACGCAGTATTTT. The rearrangement uses TRBV14 and TRBJ2-3, with D perhaps being TRBD1 or TRBD2 (6 bases each). The length of the CDR3 is 14 residues. Trimming removed 4 bases from V and 4 bases from J, with 12 bases in between. The germline CDR1 and CDR2 sequences are SGHDN and FVKESK.

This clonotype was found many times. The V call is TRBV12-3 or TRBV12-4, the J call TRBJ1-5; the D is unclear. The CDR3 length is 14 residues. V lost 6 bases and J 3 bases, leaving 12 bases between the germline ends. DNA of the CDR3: TGTGCCAGCAGACCAGCCGGGTCCAATCAGCCCCAGCATTTT. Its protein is CASRPAGSNQPQHF.

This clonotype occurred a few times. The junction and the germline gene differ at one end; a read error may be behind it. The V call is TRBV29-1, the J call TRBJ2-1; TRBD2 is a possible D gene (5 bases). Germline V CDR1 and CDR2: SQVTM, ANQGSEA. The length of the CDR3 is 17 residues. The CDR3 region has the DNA TGCAGCGTTGAAGATACTCCCCGGACTGCGACCTACAGTGAGCAGTTCTTC. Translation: CSVEDTPRTATYSEQFF.

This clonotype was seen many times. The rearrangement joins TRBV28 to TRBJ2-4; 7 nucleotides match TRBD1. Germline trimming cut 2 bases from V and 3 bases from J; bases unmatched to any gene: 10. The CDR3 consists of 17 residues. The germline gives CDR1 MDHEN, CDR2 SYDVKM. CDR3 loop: CASSLGSLGQSKNIQYF. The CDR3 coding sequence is TGTGCCAGCAGTTTAGGGTCGCTGGGACAGAGCAAAAACATTCAGTACTTC.

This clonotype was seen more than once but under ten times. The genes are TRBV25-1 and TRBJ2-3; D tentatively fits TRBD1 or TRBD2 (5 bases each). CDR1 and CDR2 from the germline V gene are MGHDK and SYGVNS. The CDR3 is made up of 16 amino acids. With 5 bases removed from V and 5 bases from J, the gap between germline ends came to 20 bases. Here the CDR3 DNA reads TGTGCCAGCAGTCCCGGGGCAGGGCGCTTCGGAGATACGCAGTATTTT. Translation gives CASSPGAGRFGDTQYF. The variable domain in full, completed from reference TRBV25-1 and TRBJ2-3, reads EADIYQTPRYLVIGTGKKITLECSQTMGHDKMYWYQQDPGMELHLIHYSYGVNSTEKGDLSSESTVSRIRTEHFPLTLESARPSHTSQYLCASSPGAGRFGDTQYFGPGTRLTVL.

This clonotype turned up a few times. DNA for the CDR3: TGCGCCAGCAGCTTGGATGCCGGCGGGGGGGCCTACAATGAGCAGTTCTTC. Amino acid sequence: CASSLDAGGGAYNEQFF. The J gene is TRBJ2-1, the V gene TRBV5-1, with 9 positions matching TRBD2. The junction had 6 bases not matched to a gene; V was cut back by 0 bases and J by 2 bases. The germline gives CDR1 SGHRS, CDR2 YFSETQ. The CDR3 length is 17 residues.

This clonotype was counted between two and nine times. The CDR3 sequence: CASIPLGPENYGYTF. The CDR3, as DNA: TGTGCCAGCATCCCTTTGGGCCCCGAGAACTATGGCTACACCTTC. The chain recombines TRBV7-9 with TRBJ1-2; no definite D call. Germline values: CDR1 SEHNR, CDR2 FQNEAQ (reference sequence). This CDR3 has 15 amino acids. Trimming took 7 bases from V and 2 from J, leaving 17 bases between them.

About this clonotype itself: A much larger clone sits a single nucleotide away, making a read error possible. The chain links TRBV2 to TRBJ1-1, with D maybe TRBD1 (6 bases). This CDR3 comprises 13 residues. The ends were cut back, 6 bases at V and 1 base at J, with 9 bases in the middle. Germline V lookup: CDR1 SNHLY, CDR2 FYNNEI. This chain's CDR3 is CASRHRENTEAFF. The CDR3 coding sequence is TGTGCCAGCAGACACAGGGAGAACACTGAAGCTTTCTTT. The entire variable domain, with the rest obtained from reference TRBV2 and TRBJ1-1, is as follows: EPEVTQTPSHQVTQMGQEVILRCVPISNHLYFYWYRQILGQKVEFLVSFYNNEISEKSEIFDDQFSVERPDGSNFTLKIRSTKLEDSAMYFCASRHRENTEAFFGQGTRLTVV.

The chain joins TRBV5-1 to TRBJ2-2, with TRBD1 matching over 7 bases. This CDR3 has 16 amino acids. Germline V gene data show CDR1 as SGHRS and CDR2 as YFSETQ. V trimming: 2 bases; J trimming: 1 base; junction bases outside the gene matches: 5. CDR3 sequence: CASSFGQELNTGELFF. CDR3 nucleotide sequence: TGCGCCAGCAGCTTCGGACAGGAATTGAACACCGGGGAGCTGTTTTTT.

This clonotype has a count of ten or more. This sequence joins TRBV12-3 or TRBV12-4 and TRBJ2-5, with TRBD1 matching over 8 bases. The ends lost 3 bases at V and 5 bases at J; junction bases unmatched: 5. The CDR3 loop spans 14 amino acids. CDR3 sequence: CASSLGTGAETQYF. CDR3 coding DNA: TGTGCCAGCAGTTTGGGGACAGGCGCCGAGACCCAGTACTTC.